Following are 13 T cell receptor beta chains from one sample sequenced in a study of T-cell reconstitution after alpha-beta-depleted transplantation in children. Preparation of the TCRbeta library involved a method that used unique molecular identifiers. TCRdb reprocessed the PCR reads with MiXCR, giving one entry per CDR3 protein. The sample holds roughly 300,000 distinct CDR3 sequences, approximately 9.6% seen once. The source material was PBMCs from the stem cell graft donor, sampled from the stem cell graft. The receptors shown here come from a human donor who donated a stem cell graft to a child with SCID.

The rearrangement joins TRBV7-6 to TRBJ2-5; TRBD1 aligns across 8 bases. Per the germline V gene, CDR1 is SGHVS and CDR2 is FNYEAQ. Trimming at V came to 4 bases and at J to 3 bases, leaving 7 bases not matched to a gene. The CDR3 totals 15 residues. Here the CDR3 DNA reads TGTGCCAGCAGCTATCAACAGGGGGTGGAAGAGACCCAGTACTTC. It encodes CASSYQQGVEETQYF.

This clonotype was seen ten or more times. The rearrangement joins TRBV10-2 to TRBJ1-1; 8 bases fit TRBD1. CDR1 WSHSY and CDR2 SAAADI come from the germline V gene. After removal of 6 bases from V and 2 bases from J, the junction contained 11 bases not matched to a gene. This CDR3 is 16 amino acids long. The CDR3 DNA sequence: TGCGCCAGCAGAGGACAGGGTTGGGAGGAAAACACTGAAGCTTTCTTT. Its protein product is CASRGQGWEENTEAFF.

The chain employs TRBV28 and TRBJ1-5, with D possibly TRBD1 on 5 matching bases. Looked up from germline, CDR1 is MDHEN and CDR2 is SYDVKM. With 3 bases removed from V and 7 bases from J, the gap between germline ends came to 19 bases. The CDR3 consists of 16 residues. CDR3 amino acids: CASSLGFAGEAQPQHF. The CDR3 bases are TGTGCCAGCAGTTTGGGATTTGCGGGGGAGGCGCAGCCCCAGCATTTT.

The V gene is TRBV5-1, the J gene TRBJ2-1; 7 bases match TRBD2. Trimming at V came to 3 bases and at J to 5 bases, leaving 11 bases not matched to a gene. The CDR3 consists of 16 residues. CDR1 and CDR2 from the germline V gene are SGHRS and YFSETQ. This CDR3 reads CASSSRHRGVDNEQFF. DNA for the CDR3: TGCGCCAGCAGCTCCCGACATCGGGGGGTGGACAATGAGCAGTTCTTC.

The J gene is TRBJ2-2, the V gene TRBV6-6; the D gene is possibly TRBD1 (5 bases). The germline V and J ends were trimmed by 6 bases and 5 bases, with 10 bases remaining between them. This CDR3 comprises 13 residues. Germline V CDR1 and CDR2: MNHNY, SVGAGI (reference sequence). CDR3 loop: CASRPDSTGELFF. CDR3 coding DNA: TGTGCCAGCAGACCCGACAGTACCGGGGAGCTGTTTTTT.

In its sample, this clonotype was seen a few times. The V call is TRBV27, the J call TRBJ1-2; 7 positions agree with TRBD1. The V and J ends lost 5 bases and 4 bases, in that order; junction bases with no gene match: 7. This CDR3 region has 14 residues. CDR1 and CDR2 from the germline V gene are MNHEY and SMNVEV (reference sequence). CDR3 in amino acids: CASSGDSDSYGYTF. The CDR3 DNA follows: TGTGCCAGCAGTGGGGACAGCGATTCCTATGGCTACACCTTC.

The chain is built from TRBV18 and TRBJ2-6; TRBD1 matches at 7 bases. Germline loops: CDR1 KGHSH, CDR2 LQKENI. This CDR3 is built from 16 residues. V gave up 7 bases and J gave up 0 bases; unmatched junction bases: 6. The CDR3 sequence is CASFPGQTSGANVLTF. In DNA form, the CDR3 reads TGTGCCAGCTTCCCGGGACAGACCTCTGGGGCCAACGTCCTGACTTTC.

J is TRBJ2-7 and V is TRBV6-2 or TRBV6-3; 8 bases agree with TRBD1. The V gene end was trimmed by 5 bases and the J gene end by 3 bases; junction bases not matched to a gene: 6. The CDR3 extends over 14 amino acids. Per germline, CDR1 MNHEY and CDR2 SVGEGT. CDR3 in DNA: TGTGCCAGCAGTAACGGACAGGGTGTCTACGAGCAGTACTTC. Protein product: CASSNGQGVYEQYF.

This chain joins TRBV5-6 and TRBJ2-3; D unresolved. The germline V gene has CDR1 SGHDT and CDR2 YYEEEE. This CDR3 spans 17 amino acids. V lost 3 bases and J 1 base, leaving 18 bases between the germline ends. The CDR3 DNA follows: TGTGCCAGCAGCTATACGAACGAGGTGTATGGCACAGATACGCAGTATTTT. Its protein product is CASSYTNEVYGTDTQYF.

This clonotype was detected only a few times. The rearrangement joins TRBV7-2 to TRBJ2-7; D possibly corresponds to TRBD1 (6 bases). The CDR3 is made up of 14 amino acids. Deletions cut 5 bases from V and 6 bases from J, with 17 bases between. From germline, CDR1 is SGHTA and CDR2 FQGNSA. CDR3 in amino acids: CASSPALQGIEQYF. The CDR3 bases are TGTGCCAGCAGCCCAGCCCTACAGGGTATCGAGCAGTACTTC.

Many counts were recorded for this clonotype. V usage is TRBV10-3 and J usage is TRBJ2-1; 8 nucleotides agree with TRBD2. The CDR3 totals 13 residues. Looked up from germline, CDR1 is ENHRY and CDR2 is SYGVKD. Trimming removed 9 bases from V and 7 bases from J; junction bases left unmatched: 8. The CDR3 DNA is TGTGCCATAAAATCCGGGACTAGTAATGAGCAGTTCTTC. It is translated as CAIKSGTSNEQFF.

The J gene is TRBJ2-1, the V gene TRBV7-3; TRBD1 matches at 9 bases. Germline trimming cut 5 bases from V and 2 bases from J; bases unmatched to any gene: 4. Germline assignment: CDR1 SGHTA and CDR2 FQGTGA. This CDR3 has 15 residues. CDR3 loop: CASSPTGGTYNEQFF. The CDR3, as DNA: TGTGCCAGCAGCCCGACAGGGGGAACCTACAATGAGCAGTTCTTC.

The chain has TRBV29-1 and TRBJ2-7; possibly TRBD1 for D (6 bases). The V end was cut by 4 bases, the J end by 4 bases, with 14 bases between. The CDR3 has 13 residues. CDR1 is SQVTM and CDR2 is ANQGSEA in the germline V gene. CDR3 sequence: CSVVGGTLYEQYF. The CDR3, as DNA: TGCAGCGTTGTGGGTGGGACATTATACGAGCAGTACTTC.